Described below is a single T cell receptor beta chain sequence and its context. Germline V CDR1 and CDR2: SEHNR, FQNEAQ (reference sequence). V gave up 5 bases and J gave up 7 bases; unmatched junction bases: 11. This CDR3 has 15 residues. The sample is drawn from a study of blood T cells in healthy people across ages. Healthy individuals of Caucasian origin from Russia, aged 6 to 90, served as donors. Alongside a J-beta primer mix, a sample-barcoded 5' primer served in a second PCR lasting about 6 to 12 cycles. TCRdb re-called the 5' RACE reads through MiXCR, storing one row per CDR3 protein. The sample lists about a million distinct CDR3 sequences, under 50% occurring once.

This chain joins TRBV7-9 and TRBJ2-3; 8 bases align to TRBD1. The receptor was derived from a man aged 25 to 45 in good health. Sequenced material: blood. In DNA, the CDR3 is TGTGCCAGCAGCCCGCCGGGACAGGTCTTACATACGCAGTATTTT. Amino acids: CASSPPGQVLHTQYF. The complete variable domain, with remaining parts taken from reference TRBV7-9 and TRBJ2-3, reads DTGVSQNPRHKITKRGQNVTFRCDPISEHNRLYWYRQTLGQGPEFLTYFQNEAQLEKSRLLSDRFSAERPKGSFSTLEIQRTEQGDSAMYLCASSPPGQVLHTQYFGPGTRLTVL.